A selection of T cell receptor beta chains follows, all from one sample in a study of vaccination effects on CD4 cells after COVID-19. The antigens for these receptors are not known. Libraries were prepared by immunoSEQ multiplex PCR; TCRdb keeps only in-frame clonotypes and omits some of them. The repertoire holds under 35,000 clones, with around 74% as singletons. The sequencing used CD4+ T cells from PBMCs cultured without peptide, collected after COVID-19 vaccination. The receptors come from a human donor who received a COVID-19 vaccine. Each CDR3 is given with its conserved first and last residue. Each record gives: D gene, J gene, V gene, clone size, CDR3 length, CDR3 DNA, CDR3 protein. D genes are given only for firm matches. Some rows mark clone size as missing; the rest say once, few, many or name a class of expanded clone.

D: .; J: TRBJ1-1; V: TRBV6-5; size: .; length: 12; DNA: TGTGCCAGCAGTAATCCAGGGGCGGAGGCTTTCTTT; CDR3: CASSNPGAEAFF
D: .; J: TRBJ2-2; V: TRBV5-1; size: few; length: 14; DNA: TGCGCCAGCAGCTTGGGGGGACATAACGGGGAGCTGTTTTTT; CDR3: CASSLGGHNGELFF
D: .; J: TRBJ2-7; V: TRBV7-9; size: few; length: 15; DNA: TGTGCCAGCAGCTTCGTCCTCGGGACTTCCTACGAGCAGTACTTC; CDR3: CASSFVLGTSYEQYF
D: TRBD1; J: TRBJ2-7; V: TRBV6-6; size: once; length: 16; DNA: TGTGCCAGCAGTTCCCGCTTTGAGTCCAGGGGGTACGAGCAGTACTTC; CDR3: CASSSRFESRGYEQYF
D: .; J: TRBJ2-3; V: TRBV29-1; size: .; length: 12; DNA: TGCAGCGTTTTGGGAGAAACAGATACGCAGTATTTT; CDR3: CSVLGETDTQYF
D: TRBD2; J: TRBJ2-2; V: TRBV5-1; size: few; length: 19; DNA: TGCGCCAGCAGCTTGAGGCTAGCGGGAGGTTCCGCGAACACCGGGGAGCTGTTTTTT; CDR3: CASSLRLAGGSANTGELFF
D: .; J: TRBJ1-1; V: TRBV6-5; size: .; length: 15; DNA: TGTGCCAGCAGATCCCGAACCCCCGGGGACACTGAAGCTTTCTTT; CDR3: CASRSRTPGDTEAFF
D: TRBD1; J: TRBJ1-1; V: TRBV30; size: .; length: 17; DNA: TGTGCCTGGAGCAACTACAGGGGAGCTGCTTTGGAGGCTGAAGCTTTCTTT; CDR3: CAWSNYRGAALEAEAFF
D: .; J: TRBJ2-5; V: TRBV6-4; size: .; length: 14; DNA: TGTGCCAGCAGTAGACAGGGAGGGGAAGAGACCCAGTACTTC; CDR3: CASSRQGGEETQYF
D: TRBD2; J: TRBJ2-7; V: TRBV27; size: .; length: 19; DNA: TGTGCCAGCAGTTTTCAGGCCGTAGGACCGACTAGCGGGGGTTACGAGCAGTACTTC; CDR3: CASSFQAVGPTSGGYEQYF
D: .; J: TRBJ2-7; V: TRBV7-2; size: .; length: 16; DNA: TGTGCCAGCAGCTTAAAGGGGGGGGTGCTCCCCTACGAGCAGTACTTC; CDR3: CASSLKGGVLPYEQYF